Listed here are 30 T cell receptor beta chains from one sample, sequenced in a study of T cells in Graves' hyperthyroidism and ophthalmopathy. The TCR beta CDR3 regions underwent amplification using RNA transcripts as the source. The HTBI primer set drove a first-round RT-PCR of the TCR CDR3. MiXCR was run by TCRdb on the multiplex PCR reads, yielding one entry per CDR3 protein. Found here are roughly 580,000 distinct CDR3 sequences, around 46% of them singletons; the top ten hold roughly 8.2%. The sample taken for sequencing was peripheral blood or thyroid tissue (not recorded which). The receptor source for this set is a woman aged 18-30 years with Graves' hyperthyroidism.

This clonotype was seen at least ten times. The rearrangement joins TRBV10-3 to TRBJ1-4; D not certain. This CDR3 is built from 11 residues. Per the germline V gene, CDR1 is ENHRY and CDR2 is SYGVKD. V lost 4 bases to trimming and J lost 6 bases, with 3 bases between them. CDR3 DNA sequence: TGTGCCATCAGTGCAGATGAAAAACTGTTTTTT. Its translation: CAISADEKLFF.

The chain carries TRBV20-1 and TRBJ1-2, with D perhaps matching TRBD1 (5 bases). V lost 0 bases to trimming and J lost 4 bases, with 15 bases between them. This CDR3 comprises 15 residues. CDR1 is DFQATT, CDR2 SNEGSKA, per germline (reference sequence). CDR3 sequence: CSAREGEGFSYGYTF. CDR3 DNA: TGCAGTGCTAGAGAGGGTGAGGGGTTCAGCTATGGCTACACCTTC.

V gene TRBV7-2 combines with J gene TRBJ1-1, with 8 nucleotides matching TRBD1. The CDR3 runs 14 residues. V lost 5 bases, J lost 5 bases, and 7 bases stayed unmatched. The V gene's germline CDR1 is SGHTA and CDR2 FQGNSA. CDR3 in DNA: TGTGCCAGCAGCCCCCAGGGGGCACGGACTGAAGCTTTCTTT. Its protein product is CASSPQGARTEAFF. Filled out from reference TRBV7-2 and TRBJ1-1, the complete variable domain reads GAGVSQSPSNKVTEKGKDVELRCDPISGHTALYWYRQSLGQGLEFLIYFQGNSAPDKSGLPSDRFSAERTGGSVSTLTIQRTQQEDSAVYLCASSPQGARTEAFFGQGTRLTVV.

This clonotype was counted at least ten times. CDR3 in amino acids: CASSFVGGRQPQHF. The CDR3 region has the DNA TGTGCCAGCAGCTTTGTAGGGGGCCGTCAGCCCCAGCATTTT. This chain uses TRBV7-8 with TRBJ1-5; TRBD1 aligns across 7 bases. V gave up 3 bases and J gave up 6 bases; unmatched junction bases: 5. In germline, CDR1 is SGHVS, CDR2 FQNEAQ. This CDR3 comprises 14 residues.

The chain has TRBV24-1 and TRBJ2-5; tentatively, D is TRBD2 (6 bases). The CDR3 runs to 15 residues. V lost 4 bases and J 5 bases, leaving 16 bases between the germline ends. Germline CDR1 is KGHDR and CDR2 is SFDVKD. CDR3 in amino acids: CATSDQPGTQETQYF. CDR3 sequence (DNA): TGTGCCACCAGTGACCAGCCCGGGACTCAGGAGACCCAGTACTTC.

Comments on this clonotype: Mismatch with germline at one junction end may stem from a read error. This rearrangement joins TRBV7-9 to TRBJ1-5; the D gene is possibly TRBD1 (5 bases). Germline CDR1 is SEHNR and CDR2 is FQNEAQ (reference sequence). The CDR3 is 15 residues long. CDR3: CASSQEGRDPEPQHF. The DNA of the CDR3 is TGCGCCAGCAGCCAAGAGGGCAGGGACCCTGAGCCCCAGCATTTT.

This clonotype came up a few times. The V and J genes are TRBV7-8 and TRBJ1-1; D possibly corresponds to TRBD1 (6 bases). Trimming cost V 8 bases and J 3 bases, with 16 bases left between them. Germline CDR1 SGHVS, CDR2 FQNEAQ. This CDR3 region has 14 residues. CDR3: CASQAGGRDTEAFF. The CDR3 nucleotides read TGTGCCAGCCAGGCGGGGGGGCGAGACACTGAAGCTTTCTTT.

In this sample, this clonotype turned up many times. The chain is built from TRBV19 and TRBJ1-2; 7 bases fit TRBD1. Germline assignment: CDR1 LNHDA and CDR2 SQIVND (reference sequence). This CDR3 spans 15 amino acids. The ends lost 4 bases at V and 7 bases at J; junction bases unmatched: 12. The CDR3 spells CASSTYRDSAIGYTF. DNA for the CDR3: TGTGCCAGTAGTACCTACCGGGACAGCGCCATTGGCTACACCTTC. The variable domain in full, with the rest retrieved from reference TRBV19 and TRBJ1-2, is DGGITQSPKYLFRKEGQNVTLSCEQNLNHDAMYWYRQDPGQGLRLIYYSQIVNDFQKGDIAEGYSVSREKKESFPLTVTSAQKNPTAFYLCASSTYRDSAIGYTFGSGTRLTVV.

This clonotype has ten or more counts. In nucleotides, the CDR3 is TGTGCCAGCAGCAAGGACAGCAATGAAAAACTGTTTTTT. This gives the protein CASSKDSNEKLFF. The chain uses TRBV7-2 and TRBJ1-4; D is possibly TRBD1 (6 bases). V lost 5 bases to trimming and J lost 5 bases, with 9 bases between them. The CDR3 is 13 amino acids. Germline V lookup: CDR1 SGHTA, CDR2 FQGNSA.

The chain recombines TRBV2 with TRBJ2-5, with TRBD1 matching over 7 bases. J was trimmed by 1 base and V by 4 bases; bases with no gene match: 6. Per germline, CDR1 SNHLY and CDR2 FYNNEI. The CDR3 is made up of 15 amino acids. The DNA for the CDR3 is TGTGCCAGCAGTGGAACCCGGGACAGCCAAGAGACCCAGTACTTC. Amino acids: CASSGTRDSQETQYF.

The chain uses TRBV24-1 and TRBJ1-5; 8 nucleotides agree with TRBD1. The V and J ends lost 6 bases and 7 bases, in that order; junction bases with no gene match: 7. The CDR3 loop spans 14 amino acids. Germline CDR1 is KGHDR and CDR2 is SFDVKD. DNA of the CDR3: TGTGCCACCAGTCTACAGGGGGTGGGACAGCCCCAGCATTTT. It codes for CATSLQGVGQPQHF.

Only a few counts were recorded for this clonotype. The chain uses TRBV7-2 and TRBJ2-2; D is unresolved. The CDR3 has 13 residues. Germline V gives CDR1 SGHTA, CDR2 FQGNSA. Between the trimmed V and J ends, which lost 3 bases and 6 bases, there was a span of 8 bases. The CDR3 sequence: CASSLLLAGELFF. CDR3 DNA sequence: TGTGCCAGCAGCTTGTTACTCGCCGGGGAGCTGTTTTTT.

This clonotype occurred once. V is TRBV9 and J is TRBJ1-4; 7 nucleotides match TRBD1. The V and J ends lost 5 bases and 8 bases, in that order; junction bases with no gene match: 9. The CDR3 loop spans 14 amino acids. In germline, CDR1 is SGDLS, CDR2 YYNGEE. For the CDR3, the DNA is TGTGCCAGCAGGGGGACAGCTTATTTAGAAAAACTGTTTTTT. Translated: CASRGTAYLEKLFF. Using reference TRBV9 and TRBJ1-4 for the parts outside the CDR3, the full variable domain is DSGVTQTPKHLITATGQRVTLRCSPRSGDLSVYWYQQSLDQGLQFLIQYYNGEERAKGNILERFSAQQFPDLHSELNLSSLELGDSALYFCASRGTAYLEKLFFGSGTQLSVL.

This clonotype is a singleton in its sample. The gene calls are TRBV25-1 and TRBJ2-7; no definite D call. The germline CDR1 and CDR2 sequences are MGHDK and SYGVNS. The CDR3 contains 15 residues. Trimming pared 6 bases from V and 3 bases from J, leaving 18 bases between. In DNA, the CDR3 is TGTGCCAGCAGCCAAGTTCACTGGCCGGGCTACGAGCAGTACTTC. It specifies CASSQVHWPGYEQYF.

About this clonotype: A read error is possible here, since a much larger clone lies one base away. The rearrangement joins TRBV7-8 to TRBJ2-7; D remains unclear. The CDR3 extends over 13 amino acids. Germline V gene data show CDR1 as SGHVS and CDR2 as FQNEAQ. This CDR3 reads CASSSGEIYGQYF. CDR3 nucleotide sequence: TGTGCCAGCAGCTCTGGCGAAATCTACGGGCAGTACTTC. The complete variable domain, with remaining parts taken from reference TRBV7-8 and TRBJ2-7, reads GAGVSQSPRYKVAKRGQDVALRCDPISGHVSLFWYQQALGQGPEFLTYFQNEAQLDKSGLPSDRFFAERPEGSVSTLKIQRTQQEDSAVYLCASSSGEIYGQYFGPGTRLTVT.

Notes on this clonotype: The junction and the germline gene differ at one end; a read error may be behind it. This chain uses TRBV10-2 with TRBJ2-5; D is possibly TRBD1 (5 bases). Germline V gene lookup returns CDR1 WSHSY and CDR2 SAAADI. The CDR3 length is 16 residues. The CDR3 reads CASSSLAGHTQETQYF. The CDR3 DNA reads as TGTGCCAGCAGTTCCCTGGCAGGGCATACTCAAGAGACCCAGTACTTC.

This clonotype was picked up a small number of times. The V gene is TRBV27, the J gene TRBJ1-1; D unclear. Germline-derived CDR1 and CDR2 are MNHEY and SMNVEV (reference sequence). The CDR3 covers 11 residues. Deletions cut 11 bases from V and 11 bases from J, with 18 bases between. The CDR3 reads CASHNGYGAFF. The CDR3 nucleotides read TGTGCCTCTCACAATGGTTACGGGGCTTTCTTT.

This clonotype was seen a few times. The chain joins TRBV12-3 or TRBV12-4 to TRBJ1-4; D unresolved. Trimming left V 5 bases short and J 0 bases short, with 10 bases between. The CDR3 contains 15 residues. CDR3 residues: CASSAGRTTNEKLFF. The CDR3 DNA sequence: TGTGCCAGCAGTGCCGGGCGGACAACTAATGAAAAACTGTTTTTT.

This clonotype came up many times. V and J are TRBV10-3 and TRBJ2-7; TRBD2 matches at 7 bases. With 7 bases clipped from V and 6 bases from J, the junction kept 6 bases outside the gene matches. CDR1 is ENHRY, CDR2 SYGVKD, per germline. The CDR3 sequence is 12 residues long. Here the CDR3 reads CAITAGVGEQYF. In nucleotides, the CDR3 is TGTGCCATCACGGCGGGAGTGGGCGAGCAGTACTTC.

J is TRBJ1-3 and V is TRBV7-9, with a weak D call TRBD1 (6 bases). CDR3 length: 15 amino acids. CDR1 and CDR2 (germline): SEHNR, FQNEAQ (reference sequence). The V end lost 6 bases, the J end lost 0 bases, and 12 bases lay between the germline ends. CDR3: CASRSRDNSGNTIYF. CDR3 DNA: TGTGCCAGCAGATCCCGGGACAACTCTGGAAACACCATATATTTT.

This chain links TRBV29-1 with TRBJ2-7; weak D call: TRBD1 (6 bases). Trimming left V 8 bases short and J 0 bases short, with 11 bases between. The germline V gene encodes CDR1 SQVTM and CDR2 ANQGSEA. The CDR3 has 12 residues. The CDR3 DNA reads TGCAGCTCCGGGACAACCTCCTACGAGCAGTACTTC. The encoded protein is CSSGTTSYEQYF.

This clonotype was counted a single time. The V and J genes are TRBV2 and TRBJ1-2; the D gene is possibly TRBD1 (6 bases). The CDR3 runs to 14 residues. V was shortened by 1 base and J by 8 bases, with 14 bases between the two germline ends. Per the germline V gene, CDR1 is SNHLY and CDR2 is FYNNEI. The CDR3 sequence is CASSEGLGAWGYTF. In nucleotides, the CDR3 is TGTGCCAGCAGTGAAGGGCTGGGGGCGTGGGGCTACACCTTC.

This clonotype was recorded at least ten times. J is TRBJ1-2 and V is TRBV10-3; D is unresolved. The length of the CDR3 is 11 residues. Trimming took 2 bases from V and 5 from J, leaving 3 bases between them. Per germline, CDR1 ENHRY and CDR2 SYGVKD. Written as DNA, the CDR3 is TGTGCCATCAGTGAGAATTATGGCTACACCTTC. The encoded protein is CAISENYGYTF.

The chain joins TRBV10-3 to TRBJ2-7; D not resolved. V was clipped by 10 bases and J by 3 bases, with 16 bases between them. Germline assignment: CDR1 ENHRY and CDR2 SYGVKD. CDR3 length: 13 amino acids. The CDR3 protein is CASTMGSFYEQYF. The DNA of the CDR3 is TGTGCCAGCACCATGGGCAGTTTCTACGAGCAGTACTTC.

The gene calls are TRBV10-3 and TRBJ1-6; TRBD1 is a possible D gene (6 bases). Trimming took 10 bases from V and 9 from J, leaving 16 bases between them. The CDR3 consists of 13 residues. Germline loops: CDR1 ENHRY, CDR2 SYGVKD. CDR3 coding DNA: TGTGCCAGCAAGAACAGGGTCTCTTCACCCCTCCACTTT. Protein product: CASKNRVSSPLHF.

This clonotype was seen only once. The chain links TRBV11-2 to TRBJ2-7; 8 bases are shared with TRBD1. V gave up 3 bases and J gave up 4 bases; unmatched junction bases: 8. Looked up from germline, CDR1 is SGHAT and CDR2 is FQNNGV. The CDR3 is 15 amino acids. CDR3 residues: CASSFPGQGDYEQYF. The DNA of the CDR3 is TGTGCCAGCAGCTTTCCCGGACAGGGTGATTACGAGCAGTACTTC.

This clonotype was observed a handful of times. In DNA, the CDR3 is TGCAGCAGAGAAGTAGGGGCTGGCTACACCTTC. Translating gives CSREVGAGYTF. The J gene is TRBJ1-2, the V gene TRBV29-1, with a tentative D call TRBD1 (5 bases). This CDR3 spans 11 amino acids. V lost 8 bases to trimming and J lost 7 bases, with 14 bases between them. Germline values: CDR1 SQVTM, CDR2 ANQGSEA.

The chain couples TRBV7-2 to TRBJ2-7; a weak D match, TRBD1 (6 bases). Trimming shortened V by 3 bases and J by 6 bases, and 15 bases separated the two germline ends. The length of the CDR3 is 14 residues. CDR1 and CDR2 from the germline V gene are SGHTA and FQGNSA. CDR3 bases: TGTGCCAGCAGCTTCGGTACAGGGAGCGCCGAGCAGTACTTC. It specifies CASSFGTGSAEQYF.

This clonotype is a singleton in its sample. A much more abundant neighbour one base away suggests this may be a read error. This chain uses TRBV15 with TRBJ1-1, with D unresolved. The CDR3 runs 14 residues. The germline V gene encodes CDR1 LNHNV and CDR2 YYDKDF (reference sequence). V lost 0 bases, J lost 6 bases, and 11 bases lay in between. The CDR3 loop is CATSRDRSPAEAFF. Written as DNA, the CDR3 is TGTGCCACCAGCAGAGATCGGAGCCCCGCTGAAGCTTTCTTT.

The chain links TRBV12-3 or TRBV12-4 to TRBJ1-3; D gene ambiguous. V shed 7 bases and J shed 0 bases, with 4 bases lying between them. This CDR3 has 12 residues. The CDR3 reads CASISSGNTIYF. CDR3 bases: TGTGCCAGCATTAGCTCTGGAAACACCATATATTTT.